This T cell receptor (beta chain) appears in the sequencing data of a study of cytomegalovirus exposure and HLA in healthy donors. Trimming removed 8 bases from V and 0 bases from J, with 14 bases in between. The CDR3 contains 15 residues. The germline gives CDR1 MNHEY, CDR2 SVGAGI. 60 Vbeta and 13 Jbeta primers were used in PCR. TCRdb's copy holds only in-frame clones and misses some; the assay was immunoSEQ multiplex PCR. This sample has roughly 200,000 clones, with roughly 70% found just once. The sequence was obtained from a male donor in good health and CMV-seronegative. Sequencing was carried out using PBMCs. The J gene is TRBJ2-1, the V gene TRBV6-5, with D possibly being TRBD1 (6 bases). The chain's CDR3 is CASGTVGASYNEQFF. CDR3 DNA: TGTGCCAGCGGAACCGTGGGGGCCTCCTACAATGAGCAGTTCTTC.